This record looks at one T cell receptor beta chain sequence and its context. Its antigen is unknown. No much larger clone is present one base from it, and per-base qualities are unavailable. V and J are truncated by 6 bases and 9 bases respectively, leaving an intervening sequence of 15 bases. From cysteine to phenylalanine, the CDR3 is 13 amino acids long. The DNA shown is the 39-base CDR3, in frame from base 1. Taken from the germline V gene, the CDR1 and CDR2 loops are SNHLY and FYNNEI. The sample is drawn from a study of cytomegalovirus exposure and HLA in healthy donors listed by TCRdb under 2017. General notes on the study: In an earlier analysis of some 610 of the donors, roughly 300 Gb of sequence data and 117 million unique TCR beta sequences from approximately 180 million T cells were reported. To predict cytomegalovirus infection status, the study combined high-throughput TCR immunosequencing, statistical association of individual TCRs with disease status, and machine learning. In a later genetic analysis, genome-wide SNP genotypes for about three fifths of the roughly 670 donors were used, and that subset was treated as a discovery cohort. The study aimed to test whether signatures of past pathogen exposure could be identified by cataloging public T cell receptors. The number of typed donors differed by locus: about 620-640 for A, B, C, DRB1 and DQB1; some 500 for DQA1; 606 for DPA1; and some 470 for DPB1. An early release covering approximately 600 HLA-typed donors comprised roughly 300 gigabases of sequencing data and tens of millions of unique TCR sequences. Rather than using new phenotypic data, the later analysis identified candidate immune exposures from TCR beta sequences and from how often those sequences occurred across donors. The T cell repertoires of under 750 subjects were profiled by immunosequencing and related to cytomegalovirus serostatus. Besides the first cohort of 666 subjects, a separate validation cohort made up of over a hundred different subjects was used. Alongside the repertoire data, information on donor age, sex, ethnicity and CMV serostatus was compiled. Among the roughly 400 genotyped donors, around 81% belonged to the genetic ancestry cluster associated with self-reported Caucasian donors. Class I and class II HLA loci were covered by the typing at four-digit resolution. Several DR-DQ haplotypes were handled as single units for association and clustering, since linkage in the cohort was strong. An earlier analysis of around 640 of the donors used high-throughput TCR beta sequencing to judge whether each TCR beta V gene segment behaved as functional or pseudogenic. Among about 400 genotyped donors of the cohort, an average of around 250,000 unique TCR beta nucleotide sequences was sequenced per donor, of which 15% to 20% were non-productive. Every discovery cohort repertoire had been produced on one sequencing platform. In a later analysis, previously published TCR beta repertoires from some 640 donors were re-analyzed and high-resolution HLA genotyping was added so that TCR occurrence patterns could be studied.

Libraries were built with the immunoSEQ multiplex PCR assay. A mixture of 60 forward primers for TCR Vbeta segments and 13 reverse primers for TCR Jbeta segments was used in the multiplex PCR. A multiplex PCR assay on genomic DNA amplified the CDR3 region of rearranged TCR beta genes. On the Illumina HiSeq System, the amplified TCR beta libraries were sequenced as 87-base-pair reads. The paper's data handling went like this. In a later analysis, some 80 million unique TCR beta chains were counted across the 500 to 850 repertoires, and some 10 million of these chains were shared by at least two donors. A nearest-neighbor algorithm error-corrected the raw reads and collapsed the reads into unique sequences, merging closely related sequences to remove PCR and sequencing errors. To assign V, D and J gene segments, CDR3 sequences were aligned to IMGT reference sequences. For a sequence to be retained, a match of at least six nucleotides was required to both a V gene segment and a J gene segment. A rearrangement was called productive if the CDR3 had no stop codons and remained in frame with V and J, and every other rearrangement was called non-productive. Following IMGT convention, CDR3 was defined as the stretch from the second conserved V-encoded cysteine to the conserved J-encoded phenylalanine. Sequences without an unambiguous match to a single V gene segment were excluded from the earlier analysis of several hundred of the donors. In an earlier analysis of approximately 550 of the donors, V segments were called functional above 56.7% productive rearrangements and were called segregating when the between-donor standard deviation exceeded 5%. To diagnose cytomegalovirus status from the catalog of TCR beta chain sequences, a statistical classification framework was built. In a later analysis, TCR nucleotide sequences were compared against IMGT/GENE-DB human TR gene sequences so that V and J genes could be assigned. A later analysis assigned CDR3 sequences and most-parsimonious VDJ recombination scenarios with the TCRdist pipeline. In a later analysis, each TCR beta chain was defined by its CDR3 amino acid sequence together with its V-gene family, and reads without a unique V-gene family were excluded. A later analysis removed 450 to 600 highly shared, low-generation-probability nucleotide sequences to deal with suspected cross-contamination and a sequencing artifact. In a later analysis, a clonal expansion index was calculated for each public chain from normalized within-repertoire ranks of inferred template counts. In a later analysis, generation probabilities were computed with a VDJ recombination model fitted to out-of-frame rearrangements, and the resulting probabilities were checked against IGoR. A later analysis scored TCR-TCR, TCR-HLA and TCR-CMV co-occurrence with hypergeometric tests, applying a repertoire-size bias correction to TCR pairs. False discovery rates were estimated in a later analysis by permuting HLA or CMV assignments 20 times. In a later analysis, co-occurring TCRs were grouped using DBSCAN, and TCRdist sequence similarity was added for clustering within HLA-allele-positive subsets. Repertoires with fewer than 30,000 or more than 120,000 public chains, plus five repertoires with anomalous nucleotide sharing, were excluded from co-occurrence clustering. Not all clones reach the TCRdb copy of this immuneACCESS table, which keeps in-frame sequences only. Checked studies attribute under half of the gap to unresolved V genes and leave the rest unexplained. The V and J calls and clone size come from that table; D and trimming were worked out from the DNA. The sample table contains about 160,000 clones; only one count was recorded for roughly 85% of them. The leading ten clones occupy 2.1% of the sample.

The cohort consisted of fewer than 700 healthy bone marrow donors. Cohort members were all nominally healthy when sampled, although unrecorded immune exposures were likely present. The donor tested CMV seronegative, placing the donor among the 350 or so seronegative members of the cohort. Every donor gave a peripheral blood sample, and the peripheral blood mononuclear cells from that sample were used for TCR beta sequencing. The Qiagen DNeasy Blood Extraction Kit was used to extract genomic DNA from the blood cell samples. What the authors observed across the whole study: In an earlier analysis of under 600 of the donors, most TCR beta V segments were observed in productive rearrangements about 87% or about 30% of the time, broadly matching IMGT annotations. Because HLA typing was unavailable for some donors at each locus, only the typed subset was used in association tests. For the cohort, immune exposure information was limited to CMV serostatus. In vitro tests confirmed that a few of the cytomegalovirus-associated TCR beta chains recognize cytomegalovirus antigens. In a later analysis, TCR association rates were found to vary across HLA loci, with the most associated TCRs seen for DRB1 alleles and the fewest for HLA-C alleles. In the study, 150 to 200 TCR beta chains were listed as associated with cytomegalovirus. Assigning TCR associations to individual alleles was difficult when HLA alleles, especially DR and DQ, strongly co-occurred. The cohort was sequenced for TCR beta chains only, and without alpha or paired-chain data the features that could be detected were limited. In both the original and validation cohorts, the classifier was reported to diagnose cytomegalovirus status with high specificity and sensitivity. A cluster of highly shared sequence variants was judged likely to be a technical artifact of the sequencing pipeline. Correlated functional status among segregating V segments might reflect linkage disequilibrium, but an unknown experimental factor could not be ruled out. A later analysis reported that several top co-occurrence clusters appeared linked to parvovirus B19, influenza, CMV and Epstein-Barr virus. The 87-base-pair reads could not distinguish some IMGT-functional V segments, including TRBV6-2 and TRBV6-3, so those segments were excluded. Compared with the approximately 670-donor mean, donors in an Asian-associated ancestry cluster had fewer N-insertions in productive TCRs, according to a later genetic analysis. At a false discovery rate of 0.05, a later analysis linked 15,000 to 20,000 TCR beta sequences to specific HLA alleles. The authors suggested that the approach could potentially be generalized to other disease states and immunological phenotypes. A further reported finding was that TCR beta sequences accurately predicted the HLA-A and HLA-B alleles for most subjects in the first cohort. An association between a missense DCLRE1C variant and V-gene and J-gene trimming of TCR beta chains was found in a later genetic analysis and replicated in an independent cohort. While some public TCRs were present in many individuals, most TCR sequences turned up only very rarely across donors. Roughly uniform sequencing depth across donors was assumed in presence/absence analyses, although this assumption may not hold. Compared with equally common non-associated chains, HLA-associated TCR beta chains in a later analysis were more clonally expanded and had lower generation probabilities. In a later analysis, most CMV-associated TCR beta chains were found to appear HLA-restricted, with HLA associations seemingly driven largely by CMV exposure. The earlier analysis of approximately 540 of the donors excluded 15 to 20 rarely observed V segments, including chromosome 9 orphons, because counts were too low.

The sequenced sample consisted of PBMCs. The rearranged segments are TRBV2 and TRBJ2-1; perhaps TRBD2 is the D gene, with 6 bases matching. This clonotype was obtained from a man aged 40-49 years in good health and CMV-seronegative. In nucleotides, the sequence is TGTGCCAGCAGGGCTCGGCGGGGCACTGAGCAGTTCTTC. Its amino acids are CASRARRGTEQFF.